What follows is one T cell receptor beta chain and its context. The V gene's germline CDR1 is SGHTA and CDR2 FQGNSA. V shed 5 bases and J shed 5 bases, with 18 bases lying between them. CDR3 length: 15 residues. The record originates from a study of blood T cell repertoires in COVID-19. About the study: PBMCs, B-cell-depleted T cells, or T cells provided the cDNA or gDNA that made up the material.

Original processing notes: Quantification of nucleated cells was approximated via reference gene primer amplification. The repertoire was sequenced with immunoSEQ multiplex PCR; TCRdb's copy has only in-frame clones and lacks some. The DNA gave D and trimming, while V, J and clone size come from that table. This table has about 200,000 clones, more than 65% appearing once. The sequencing sample was made of PBMCs or T cells enriched from blood (not recorded which). The chain combines TRBV7-2 with TRBJ1-2; tentatively, D is TRBD1 (6 bases). The TCR originated in a woman between 45 and 60 years old with acute COVID-19. Written as DNA, the CDR3 is TGTGCCAGCAGCCCCGGACCGACAGGACTTTATGGCTACACCTTC. Residues: CASSPGPTGLYGYTF.